These T cell receptor beta chains were read from a single sample in a study of beta chain features in type 1 diabetes. Here immunoSEQ multiplex PCR was the method, and the copy in TCRdb shows in-frame clones only, minus some. The sample shows hundreds of thousands of clones, roughly 12% of them seen only once. The specimen was naive CD4+ T cells from blood. These receptors all stem from a man aged 18 to 35 with type 1 diabetes. The CDR3 runs from the conserved cysteine through the conserved F or W. D genes are given only for firm matches. Clone size appears in some rows only: once, few, many, or a class for an expanded clone.

clone_size	d_call	v_call	j_call	cdr3_nt	cdr3_aa
.	TRBD1	TRBV7-2	TRBJ2-7	TGTGCCAGCAGCTTAGGTGGGACAGGGGGCGGCGAGCAGTACTTC	CASSLGGTGGGEQYF
.	.	TRBV4-2	TRBJ1-4	TGTGCCAGCAGCCAAGAGGAGGCAGGGAATAATGAAAAACTGTTTTTT	CASSQEEAGNNEKLFF
.	TRBD1	TRBV19	TRBJ2-7	TGTGCCAGTAGTGCAGGGGGCGACGAGCAGTACTTC	CASSAGGDEQYF
few	.	TRBV5-1	TRBJ2-3	TGCGCCAGCAGCCAACTAGAAACAGATACGCAGTATTTT	CASSQLETDTQYF
.	.	TRBV4-1	TRBJ2-1	TGCGCCAGCAGCCAAGATCACAGCACCTACTCCTACAATGAGCAGTTCTTC	CASSQDHSTYSYNEQFF
.	.	TRBV2	TRBJ1-1	TGTGCCAGCAGCCAAGCGGGAGGATCTGAAGCTTTCTTT	CASSQAGGSEAFF
.	TRBD1	TRBV29-1	TRBJ1-4	TGCAGCGTTGGTGCCCAGGGGGGAAAACTGTTTTTT	CSVGAQGGKLFF
.	.	TRBV7-2	TRBJ1-1	TGTGCCAGCAGCTTATATCCGGGAACTGAAGCTTTCTTT	CASSLYPGTEAFF
few	TRBD1	TRBV9	TRBJ1-6	TGTGCCAGCAGCGGGGACAGGGGAAGGCCACCCCTCCACTTT	CASSGDRGRPPLHF
.	.	TRBV28	TRBJ1-5	TGTGCCAGCAGCCCTTTAAGGGACCAGCCCCAGCATTTT	CASSPLRDQPQHF
few	.	TRBV15	TRBJ2-3	TGTGCCACCAGCAGAGGGTCAGGGACTAGCACAGATACGCAGTATTTT	CATSRGSGTSTDTQYF
.	.	TRBV6-5	TRBJ1-6	TGTGCCAGCAGTCAGTCCGGGGGCTGGACACCCCTCCACTTT	CASSQSGGWTPLHF
few	.	TRBV25-1	TRBJ2-7	TGTGCCAGCAGTGAAGGGGGGCTCCCCTACGAGCAGTACTTC	CASSEGGLPYEQYF
few	.	TRBV10-3	TRBJ2-1	TGTGCCATCAGAGCACCCCAGGGGAAAGAGCAGTTCTTC	CAIRAPQGKEQFF
few	TRBD1	TRBV29-1	TRBJ2-3	TGCAGCGTTGGTCCCGCAGGGGGCGGCACAGATACGCAGTATTTT	CSVGPAGGGTDTQYF
few	TRBD2	TRBV7-9	TRBJ2-1	TGTGCCAGCAGCGCCGGACTAGCGAAGAAGTACAATGAGCAGTTCTTC	CASSAGLAKKYNEQFF
few	TRBD2	TRBV6-4	TRBJ2-3	TGTGCCAGCGGAGTTAGCGGGAGCCTCACAGATACGCAGTATTTT	CASGVSGSLTDTQYF
few	.	TRBV2	TRBJ1-1	TGTGCCAGCAGATTGACAGCCTGGACTGAAGCTTTCTTT	CASRLTAWTEAFF
few	TRBD1	TRBV9	TRBJ2-1	TGTGCCAGCAGCGCCGGGACAGGGGGCCACAATGAGCAGTTCTTC	CASSAGTGGHNEQFF
few	.	TRBV30	TRBJ1-6	TGTGCCTGGAGTCCAGGGAATAATTCACCCCTCCACTTT	CAWSPGNNSPLHF